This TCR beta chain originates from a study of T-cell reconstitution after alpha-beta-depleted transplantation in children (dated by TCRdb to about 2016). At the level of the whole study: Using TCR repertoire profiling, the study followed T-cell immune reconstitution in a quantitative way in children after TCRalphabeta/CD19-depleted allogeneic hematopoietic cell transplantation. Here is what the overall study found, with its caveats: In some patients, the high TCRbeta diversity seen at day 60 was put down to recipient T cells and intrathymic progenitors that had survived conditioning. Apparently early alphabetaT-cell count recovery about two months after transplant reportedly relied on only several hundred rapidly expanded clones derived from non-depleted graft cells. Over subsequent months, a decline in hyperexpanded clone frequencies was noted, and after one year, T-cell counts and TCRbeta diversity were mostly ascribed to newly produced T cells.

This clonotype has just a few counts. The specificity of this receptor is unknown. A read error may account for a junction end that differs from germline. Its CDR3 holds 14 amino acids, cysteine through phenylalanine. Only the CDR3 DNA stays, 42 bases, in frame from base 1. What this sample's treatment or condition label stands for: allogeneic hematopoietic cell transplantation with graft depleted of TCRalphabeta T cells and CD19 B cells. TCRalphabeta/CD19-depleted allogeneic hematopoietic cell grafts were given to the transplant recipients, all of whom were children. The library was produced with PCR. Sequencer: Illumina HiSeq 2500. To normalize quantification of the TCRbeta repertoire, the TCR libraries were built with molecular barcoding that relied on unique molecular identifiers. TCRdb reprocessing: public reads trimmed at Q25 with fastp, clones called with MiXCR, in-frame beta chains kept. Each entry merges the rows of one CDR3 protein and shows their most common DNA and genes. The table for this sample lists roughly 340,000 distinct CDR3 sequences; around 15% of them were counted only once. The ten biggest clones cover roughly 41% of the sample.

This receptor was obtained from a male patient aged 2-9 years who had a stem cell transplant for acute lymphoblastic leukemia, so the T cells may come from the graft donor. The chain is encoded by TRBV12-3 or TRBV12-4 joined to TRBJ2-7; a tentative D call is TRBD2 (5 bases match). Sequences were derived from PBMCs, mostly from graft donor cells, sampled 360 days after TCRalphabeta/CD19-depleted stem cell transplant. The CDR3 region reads CASRLGSGGYEQYF. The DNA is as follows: TGTGCCAGCAGGTTAGGGTCCGGAGGCTACGAGCAGTACTTC.